The 18 T cell receptor beta chains given below trace back to one sample, sequenced in a study of CD8+ T cells in alopecia areata (dated by TCRdb to between 2017 and 2018). Receptor amplification or capture employed the immunoSEQ multiplex PCR assay. For TCR sequencing, RNA was extracted from every sample and reverse transcribed into cDNA to serve as template. TCRdb obtained this table from immuneACCESS and retained in-frame rearrangements with V and J assigned. These tables miss some clones; where compared with another copy, unresolved V genes account for less than half of the shortfall, and the remainder is unexplained. The sample table records hundreds of thousands of clones; less than 45% of these occur just once. The top ten clonotypes cover roughly 0.45% of the sample. According to the study, the label for this sample's treatment or condition signals: oral pan-JAK inhibitor, 5-10 mg twice daily.

Sequences were derived from CD4+ T cells sorted from blood, sampled around week 30, from a patient treated with tofacitinib. The receptors were gathered from a human donor with alopecia areata.

This clone has just a few counts. This chain uses TRBV5-1 with TRBJ1-2, with TRBD1 as a possible D gene (6 bases). The CDR3 has 15 amino acids. The V gene lost 5 bases and the J gene lost 8 bases, with 22 bases spanning the gap. Germline values: CDR1 SGHRS, CDR2 YFSETQ. The CDR3: CASSSDIGQIYGYTF. In nucleotides, the CDR3 is TGCGCCAGCAGTTCTGATATCGGACAGATCTACGGCTACACCTTC.

V gene TRBV6-5 combines with J gene TRBJ1-5; D not certain. Germline lookup yields CDR1 MNHEY and CDR2 SVGAGI. The CDR3 sequence is 13 residues long. Trimming cost V 6 bases and J 5 bases, with 11 bases left between them. CDR3 amino acids: CASSSGLDQPQHF. CDR3 coding DNA: TGTGCCAGCAGCTCAGGACTCGATCAGCCCCAGCATTTT.

This clone has only a few counts. The chain is built from TRBV7-9 and TRBJ1-5, with 7 bases that match TRBD1. V shed 5 bases, J shed 7 bases, and the junction held 5 bases outside the gene matches. Germline V gives CDR1 SEHNR, CDR2 FQNEAQ (reference sequence). The CDR3 contains 13 residues. CDR3 sequence: CASSQGGRQPQHF. The CDR3 DNA reads as TGTGCCAGCAGCCAGGGGGGAAGACAGCCCCAGCATTTT.

V is TRBV11-2 and J is TRBJ2-3; 10 nucleotides align to TRBD2. J was trimmed by 2 bases and V by 5 bases; bases with no gene match: 10. CDR1 and CDR2 from the germline V gene are SGHAT and FQNNGV. CDR3 size: 17 residues. The CDR3 protein is CASSPGRTSGSTDTQYF. The CDR3 DNA follows: TGTGCCAGCAGCCCCGGCCGGACTAGCGGTTCCACAGATACGCAGTATTTT.

The rearrangement links TRBV19 to TRBJ1-2; D uncertain. Germline lookup yields CDR1 LNHDA and CDR2 SQIVND (reference sequence). The CDR3 has 15 amino acids. Trimming removed 4 bases at V and 8 bases at J, with 20 bases between. The CDR3 reads CASSNDKRTARGYTF. Here the CDR3 DNA reads TGTGCCAGTAGTAACGACAAAAGGACCGCTCGCGGCTACACCTTC.

The CDR3 DNA reads TGCGCCAGCAGCCAGAAACCGGGACTAGCGGGGTGGATCTCCTACGAGCAGTACTTC. The encoded protein is CASSQKPGLAGWISYEQYF. The rearrangement links TRBV4-1 to TRBJ2-7, with 13 bases matching TRBD2. The junction had 11 bases not matched to a gene; V was cut back by 3 bases and J by 0 bases. CDR1 and CDR2 (germline): MGHRA, YSYEKL. The CDR3 loop spans 19 amino acids.

The CDR3 reads CASSDRTGLNQPQHF. The DNA for the CDR3 is TGTGCCAGCAGTGACCGGACAGGGTTAAATCAGCCCCAGCATTTT. The chain employs TRBV2 and TRBJ1-5, with 8 bases matching TRBD1. This CDR3 has 15 amino acids. The germline V gene has CDR1 SNHLY and CDR2 FYNNEI. V shed 3 bases and J 4 bases; nucleotides not matched to a gene: 5.

The V gene is TRBV2, the J gene TRBJ1-2; TRBD1 is a possible D gene (5 bases). Trimming cost V 3 bases and J 0 bases, with 11 bases left between them. This CDR3 comprises 15 residues. Germline V lookup: CDR1 SNHLY, CDR2 FYNNEI. Here the CDR3 DNA reads TGTGCCAGCAGTGAGGGACGGAAATCTAACTATGGCTACACCTTC. It codes for CASSEGRKSNYGYTF.

This chain connects TRBV5-1 to TRBJ2-5, with D possibly matching TRBD2 (5 bases). The germline V gene encodes CDR1 SGHRS and CDR2 YFSETQ. This CDR3 is 14 amino acids long. The germline V and J ends were trimmed by 0 bases and 4 bases, with 10 bases remaining between them. The CDR3 here is CASSLVEAGETQYF. As DNA, the CDR3 is TGCGCCAGCAGCTTGGTGGAGGCGGGAGAGACCCAGTACTTC.

The V gene is TRBV9, the J gene TRBJ2-3, with no clear D. The CDR3 is 13 residues long. V was cut by 3 bases and J by 6 bases, with 11 bases left in between. The germline V gene has CDR1 SGDLS and CDR2 YYNGEE. As DNA, the CDR3 is TGTGCCAGCAGCGCGTCTAGACCGGATACGCAGTATTTT. Its translation: CASSASRPDTQYF.

The chain uses TRBV2 and TRBJ1-5, with unresolved D. The V gene lost 1 base and the J gene lost 5 bases, with 6 bases spanning the gap. From germline, CDR1 is SNHLY and CDR2 FYNNEI. The CDR3 loop spans 13 amino acids. Here the CDR3 DNA reads TGTGCCAGCAGTGAAGGGAGGGATCAGCCCCAGCATTTT. Its protein is CASSEGRDQPQHF.

This rearrangement joins TRBV5-1 to TRBJ2-1; 10 bases are shared with TRBD2. J was trimmed by 7 bases and V by 0 bases; bases with no gene match: 7. The germline V gene encodes CDR1 SGHRS and CDR2 YFSETQ. The length of the CDR3 is 16 residues. The CDR3 protein is CASSLVPSGGANEQFF. In DNA form, the CDR3 reads TGCGCCAGCAGCTTGGTTCCCAGCGGGGGGGCGAATGAGCAGTTCTTC.

This clone was counted between two and nine times. The chain combines TRBV19 with TRBJ2-6; D is uncertain. Germline loops: CDR1 LNHDA, CDR2 SQIVND (reference sequence). This CDR3 is 16 amino acids long. Trimming took 2 bases from V and 4 from J, leaving 12 bases between them. CDR3 bases: TGTGCCAGTAGTATATCCCGGACCTCCGGGGCCAACGTCCTGACTTTC. Protein: CASSISRTSGANVLTF.

The chain recombines TRBV30 with TRBJ2-7; D tentatively fits TRBD1 or TRBD2 (5 bases each). V was shortened by 3 bases and J by 5 bases, with 14 bases between the two germline ends. The CDR3 consists of 13 residues. Germline loops: CDR1 GTSNPN, CDR2 SVGIG (reference sequence). DNA for the CDR3: TGTGCCTGGAGCACCGGGGCCCAGGACGAGCAGTACTTC. This sequence encodes CAWSTGAQDEQYF.

The CDR3 sequence is CAALKGALGGYTF. In DNA form, the CDR3 reads TGTGCCGCCCTCAAGGGGGCGCTTGGTGGCTACACCTTC. The V and J genes are TRBV7-9 and TRBJ1-2, with 7 positions matching TRBD1. J gave up 7 bases and V 11 bases, and 13 bases lay outside the gene matches. This CDR3 spans 13 amino acids. CDR1 is SEHNR and CDR2 is FQNEAQ in the germline V gene (reference sequence).

The rearrangement joins TRBV30 to TRBJ1-3; D call uncertain. V was pared by 3 bases and J by 1 base, with 7 bases between. CDR1 and CDR2 (germline): GTSNPN, SVGIG (reference sequence). The CDR3 is made up of 13 amino acids. For the CDR3, the DNA is TGTGCCTGGAGCAGTTTGTCTGGAAACACCATATATTTT. This encodes CAWSSLSGNTIYF.

This chain links TRBV7-9 with TRBJ1-4; 7 bases agree with TRBD1. CDR1 is SEHNR and CDR2 is FQNEAQ in the germline V gene (reference sequence). The CDR3 spans 12 residues. V was pared by 5 bases and J by 12 bases, with 6 bases of the junction left unmatched. The CDR3, as DNA: TGTGCCAGCAGCATCAACAGGGGACAACTGTTTTTT. Its protein product is CASSINRGQLFF.

The V call is TRBV30, the J call TRBJ2-3; D not certain. Germline V lookup: CDR1 GTSNPN, CDR2 SVGIG (reference sequence). The CDR3 totals 13 residues. The germline V and J ends were trimmed by 5 bases and 2 bases, with 11 bases remaining between them. The CDR3 spells CAWLIPYTDTQYF. The CDR3 DNA is TGTGCCTGGTTAATCCCATACACAGATACGCAGTATTTT.